The rows below give T cell receptor beta chains drawn from one sample of a study of T cells after yellow fever vaccination. TCRdb reprocessed the 5' RACE reads via MiXCR and lists one record per CDR3 protein. The sample records approximately 350,000 distinct CDR3 sequences, around a tenth being singletons. The sequencing here drew on PBMCs, taken on the day of the first yellow fever vaccination. The receptors come from a man aged 18 to 30 who received the YFV17D yellow fever vaccine. The CDR3 runs from the conserved cysteine through the conserved F or W. Each record gives: D gene, J gene, clone size, V gene, CDR3 protein, CDR3 DNA. A D gene is named only where the DNA matches it firmly. Clone size is given for some rows only: seen once, a few or many times, or a class if the clone is expanded.

TRBD1	TRBJ1-5	few	TRBV7-2	CASSSKAGTGGEEPQHF	TGTGCCAGCAGCTCAAAGGCGGGGACAGGGGGCGAAGAACCCCAGCATTTT
TRBD1	TRBJ1-6	-	TRBV7-2	CASSLVQGAVSPLHF	TGTGCCAGCAGCTTAGTACAGGGGGCTGTCTCACCCCTCCACTTT
TRBD2	TRBJ2-1	few	TRBV4-3	CASSQGGLANEQFF	TGCGCCAGCAGCCAAGGAGGACTAGCTAATGAGCAGTTCTTC
-	TRBJ2-3	few	TRBV28	CASSSLSGIPDTQYF	TGTGCCAGCAGCTCCCTCTCGGGGATCCCAGATACGCAGTATTTT
TRBD2	TRBJ2-1	-	TRBV5-1	CASSLAPSGVYNEQFF	TGCGCCAGCAGCTTGGCCCCTAGCGGGGTTTACAATGAGCAGTTCTTC
TRBD2	TRBJ2-1	-	TRBV5-4	CASSLRTSGNNEQFF	TGTGCCAGCAGCCTTCGGACTAGCGGGAACAATGAGCAGTTCTTC
TRBD1	TRBJ1-6	-	TRBV6-5	CASSYSSPGTGFPLHF	TGTGCCAGCAGTTACTCAAGTCCCGGGACAGGGTTTCCCCTCCACTTT
-	TRBJ1-5	-	TRBV28	CASSLGGHANQPQHF	TGTGCCAGCAGTTTAGGGGGACACGCCAATCAGCCCCAGCATTTT
-	TRBJ2-5	once	TRBV5-1	CASSLAIGDQETQYF	TGCGCCAGCAGCTTGGCCATCGGCGACCAGGAGACCCAGTACTTC
TRBD2	TRBJ2-3	-	TRBV4-2	CASSLASGGAFGADTQYF	TGTGCCAGCAGCCTAGCTAGCGGGGGGGCGTTCGGGGCAGATACGCAGTATTTT
TRBD1	TRBJ2-5	-	TRBV3-1	CASNQNRGETQYF	TGTGCCAGCAACCAAAACAGGGGAGAGACCCAGTACTTC
TRBD2	TRBJ2-1	-	TRBV19	CASSIAAGLAGGPYNEQFF	TGTGCCAGTAGTATAGCGGCCGGGCTAGCGGGGGGGCCCTACAATGAGCAGTTTTTC
-	TRBJ1-5	-	TRBV15	CATSKGLSNQPQHF	TGTGCCACCAGCAAGGGACTGAGTAATCAGCCCCAGCATTTT
-	TRBJ2-2	few	TRBV6-1	CASSPGDNTGELFF	TGTGCCAGCAGTCCAGGGGACAACACCGGGGAGCTGTTTTTT
TRBD1	TRBJ1-1	few	TRBV5-1	CASSANPQGADTEAFF	TGCGCCAGCAGCGCCAACCCGCAGGGGGCGGACACTGAAGCTTTCTTT
-	TRBJ2-5	few	TRBV7-9	CASRLTRGPETQYF	TGTGCCAGCAGGCTGACTAGGGGGCCAGAGACCCAGTACTTC
TRBD1	TRBJ2-7	few	TRBV18	CASSPPGVGGPYEQYF	TGTGCCAGCTCACCCCCTGGGGTAGGGGGCCCCTACGAGCAGTACTTC
TRBD1	TRBJ1-1	few	TRBV12-3/TRBV12-4	CASRNTGGMNTEAFF	TGTGCCAGCCGTAATACAGGGGGCATGAACACTGAAGCTTTCTTT
-	TRBJ2-2	many	TRBV5-1	CASSLDRHTGGANTGELFF	TGCGCCAGCAGCTTGGATCGGCACACAGGGGGGGCGAACACCGGGGAGCTGTTTTTT
-	TRBJ2-3	-	TRBV6-5	CASSYGVRKDTQYF	TGTGCCAGCAGTTACGGGGTCAGGAAGGATACGCAGTATTTT
TRBD1	TRBJ2-3	-	TRBV7-9	CASTPPPGGQGSHSTDTQYF	TGTGCCAGCACCCCCCCGCCGGGGGGACAGGGGTCCCACAGCACAGATACGCAGTATTTT
-	TRBJ2-6	-	TRBV7-9	CASSPDTSGANVLTF	TGTGCCAGCAGCCCTGACACCTCTGGGGCCAACGTCCTGACTTTC
TRBD1	TRBJ1-1	-	TRBV5-1	CASSAGTGRLNTEAFF	TGCGCCAGCAGCGCGGGGACAGGGAGGTTGAACACTGAAGCTTTCTTT
-	TRBJ1-2	few	TRBV5-6	CASSTRATDYGYTF	TGTGCCAGCAGCACCCGGGCCACGGACTATGGCTACACCTTC
-	TRBJ1-4	few	TRBV7-2	CASSLIGNEKLFF	TGTGCCAGCAGCTTAATCGGAAATGAAAAACTGTTTTTT
-	TRBJ2-3	few	TRBV5-4	CASTGAGADTQYF	TGTGCCAGCACGGGGGCCGGGGCAGATACGCAGTATTTT